This entry features one TCR beta chain sequence. Its antigen remains unidentified. This sample was included in a study of cytomegalovirus exposure and HLA in healthy donors. Study-level points and caveats: A further, later analysis showed that HLA-associated TCR beta chains (compared with equally common others) were more clonally expanded. As a later analysis showed, several of the most significant clusters appeared to be linked to common viral pathogens.

The CDR3 has 18 residues. Unmatched junction bases numbered 12, after V lost 2 bases and J lost 0 bases. Germline-derived CDR1 and CDR2 are SGHTA and FQGNSA. PCR employed 60 Vbeta and 13 Jbeta primers. The data were produced by immunoSEQ multiplex PCR, yet TCRdb's version contains in-frame clones alone and is incomplete. Counted here are some 110,000 clones, over 65% occurring once; the ten biggest clones make up around 10%. V and J are TRBV7-2 and TRBJ1-2; TRBD1 aligns across 7 bases. The sample was PBMCs. The sequence came from a woman aged 45-59 years in good health and CMV-seropositive. DNA of the CDR3: TGTGCCAGCAGCTTATATCCAAAATCACAGGGGACTAACTATGGCTACACCTTC. Amino acid sequence: CASSLYPKSQGTNYGYTF.